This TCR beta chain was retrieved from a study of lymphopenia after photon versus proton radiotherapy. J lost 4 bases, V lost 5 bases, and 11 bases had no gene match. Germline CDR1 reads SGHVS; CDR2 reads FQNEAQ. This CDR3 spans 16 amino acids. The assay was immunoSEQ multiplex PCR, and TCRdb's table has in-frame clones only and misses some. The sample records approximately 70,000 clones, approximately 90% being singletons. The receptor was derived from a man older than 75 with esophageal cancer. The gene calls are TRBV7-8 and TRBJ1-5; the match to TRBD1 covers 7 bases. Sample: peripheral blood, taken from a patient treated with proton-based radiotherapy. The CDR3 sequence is CASSGPTRDRNQPQHF. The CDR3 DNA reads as TGTGCCAGCAGCGGCCCGACCCGGGACAGAAATCAGCCCCAGCATTTT. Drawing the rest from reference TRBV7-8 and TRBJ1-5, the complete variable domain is GAGVSQSPRYKVAKRGQDVALRCDPISGHVSLFWYQQALGQGPEFLTYFQNEAQLDKSGLPSDRFFAERPEGSVSTLKIQRTQQEDSAVYLCASSGPTRDRNQPQHFGDGTRLSIL.